These T cell receptor beta chains were read from a single sample in a study of blood T cell repertoires in COVID-19. The method was immunoSEQ multiplex PCR; TCRdb's version includes in-frame clones alone and lacks a portion of them. The table has some 100,000 clones, around 88% seen once. Sequenced sample: peripheral blood. The receptors were sampled from a human donor in a cohort sampled during active COVID-19. Each CDR3 is given with its conserved first and last residue. D genes are given only for firm matches. Part of the rows lack a size; the others show once, few, many or a class for expanded clones.

clone size	D gene	V gene	J gene	CDR3 protein	CDR3 DNA
NA	NA	TRBV7-9	TRBJ2-2	CASSWSGLSEHRGAVF	TGTGCCAGCAGCTGGAGCGGGCTGAGCGAACACCGGGGAGCTGTTTTT
once	TRBD1	TRBV27	TRBJ2-7	CASSLDRGEDEQYF	TGTGCCAGCAGTTTGGACAGGGGAGAGGACGAGCAGTACTTC
NA	TRBD2	TRBV19	TRBJ2-1	CASSRTSFEQFF	TGTGCCAGTAGTAGGACTAGCTTTGAGCAGTTCTTC
NA	TRBD1	TRBV6-5	TRBJ2-2	CASSYFDRGPSGELFF	TGTGCCAGCAGTTACTTCGACAGGGGGCCGTCCGGGGAGCTGTTTTTT
once	NA	TRBV7-2	TRBJ2-1	CASSPRPSSYNEQFF	TGTGCCAGCAGCCCCCGTCCGAGCTCCTACAATGAGCAGTTCTTC
NA	TRBD1	TRBV7-2	TRBJ2-1	CASSRRTGGSSYNEQFF	TGTGCCAGCAGCCGTCGAACAGGGGGGAGCTCCTACAATGAGCAGTTCTTC
NA	NA	TRBV9	TRBJ2-1	CASSVGGPSYNEQFF	TGTGCCAGCAGCGTAGGGGGGCCCTCCTACAATGAGCAGTTCTTC
NA	NA	TRBV4-3	TRBJ1-6	CASSQLSGTSSPLHF	TGCGCCAGCAGCCAATTATCGGGGACTTCTTCACCCCTCCACTTT
NA	TRBD2	TRBV19	TRBJ2-1	CASSILTSGGREQFF	TGTGCCAGTAGTATATTGACTAGCGGGGGCAGGGAGCAGTTCTTC
NA	NA	TRBV6-9	TRBJ1-1	CASSYQERAFF	TGTGCCAGCAGTTATCAGGAAAGGGCTTTCTTT
once	TRBD1	TRBV28	TRBJ1-4	CASSTPGQGSEKLFF	TGTGCCAGCAGTACACCGGGACAGGGGAGTGAAAAACTGTTTTTT
NA	TRBD1	TRBV6-1	TRBJ2-7	CASSGYRGREAYEQYF	TGTGCCAGCAGTGGGTACAGGGGGCGCGAGGCCTACGAGCAGTACTTC
NA	TRBD1	TRBV11-2	TRBJ2-3	CASSLQRTGEDTQYF	TGTGCCAGCAGCCTACAGAGGACAGGGGAAGATACGCAGTATTTT
NA	TRBD2	TRBV6-4	TRBJ2-3	CASSESSGGADTQYF	TGTGCCAGCAGTGAGTCGAGCGGGGGGGCGGATACGCAGTATTTT
NA	TRBD1	TRBV7-2	TRBJ1-3	CASSARGQGNTIYF	TGTGCCAGCAGCGCCAGGGGGCAAGGAAACACCATATATTTT
NA	TRBD1	TRBV10-3	TRBJ1-5	CAISADRAKHSQHF	TGTGCCATCAGTGCAGACAGGGCCAAACATTCCCAGCATTTT
NA	TRBD1	TRBV6-5	TRBJ1-5	CASSEGTGGNQPQHF	TGTGCCAGCAGCGAGGGGACAGGGGGCAATCAGCCCCAGCATTTT
NA	NA	TRBV18	TRBJ2-2	CAHLGGNTGELFF	TGTGCCCACTTGGGGGGGAACACCGGGGAGCTGTTTTTT
once	TRBD1	TRBV27	TRBJ1-2	CASSPDRGLRGYTF	TGTGCCAGCAGTCCCGACAGGGGGCTGAGGGGCTACACCTTC
NA	NA	TRBV9	TRBJ2-7	CASSVDGNEQYF	TGTGCCAGCAGCGTAGACGGGAACGAGCAGTACTTC
once	TRBD1	TRBV28	TRBJ2-7	CASSQGQRYEQYF	TGTGCCAGCAGTCAGGGACAGCGCTACGAGCAGTACTTC
once	TRBD1	TRBV7-9	TRBJ2-3	CASSLAGTGMTDTQYF	TGTGCCAGCAGCTTGGCCGGGACAGGGATGACAGATACGCAGTATTTT
NA	TRBD1	TRBV9	TRBJ2-1	CASSGGTGWNEQFF	TGTGCCAGCAGCGGGGGGACAGGGTGGAATGAGCAGTTCTTC
NA	TRBD1	TRBV10-2	TRBJ1-5	CASRATGASNQPQHF	TGCGCCAGCAGGGCAACAGGGGCGAGCAATCAGCCCCAGCATTTT
NA	TRBD1	TRBV4-3	TRBJ1-1	CASSNTGTGDAEAFF	TGCGCCAGCAGCAATACCGGGACAGGGGACGCTGAAGCTTTCTTT
once	NA	TRBV19	TRBJ1-3	CASSLRRVTGNTIYF	TGTGCCAGTAGCCTGCGGAGGGTAACGGGAAACACCATATATTTT
NA	NA	TRBV7-2	TRBJ2-5	CASSLGGTRRETQYF	TGTGCCAGCAGCTTAGGGGGGACAAGACGAGAGACCCAGTACTTC
NA	TRBD1	TRBV4-1	TRBJ1-5	CASSQTGGVQPQHF	TGCGCCAGCAGCCAAACAGGGGGCGTTCAGCCCCAGCATTTT
NA	NA	TRBV18	TRBJ1-4	CASSPVFVGQNEKLFF	TGTGCCAGCTCACCTGTGTTTGTAGGACAGAATGAAAAACTGTTTTTT
NA	NA	TRBV6-2/TRBV6-3	TRBJ1-2	CASSYRGNGYTF	TGTGCCAGCAGTTACCGGGGGAATGGCTACACCTTC
NA	TRBD2	TRBV3-1/TRBV3-2	TRBJ2-5	CASSRLGTSGGWETQYF	TGTGCCAGCAGCCGACTAGGGACTAGCGGGGGCTGGGAGACCCAGTACTTC
NA	TRBD1	TRBV11-2	TRBJ1-1	CASSTRTGGGYTEAFF	TGTGCCAGCAGCACGCGGACAGGGGGTGGGTACACTGAAGCTTTCTTT
NA	NA	TRBV7-2	TRBJ1-1	CASSRQLNTEAFF	TGTGCCAGCAGCCGACAGTTGAACACTGAAGCTTTCTTT
NA	NA	TRBV3-1/TRBV3-2	TRBJ2-2	CASSQDDEQANTGELFF	TGTGCCAGCAGCCAAGATGACGAGCAGGCGAACACCGGGGAGCTGTTTTTT
NA	TRBD1	TRBV4-3	TRBJ2-1	CASSHGQGAINEQFF	TGCGCCAGCAGCCACGGACAGGGGGCTATCAATGAGCAGTTCTTC
NA	NA	TRBV6-5	TRBJ2-3	CASSPPGHLTDTQYF	TGTGCCAGCAGTCCTCCGGGACACCTCACAGATACGCAGTATTTT
NA	NA	TRBV3-1/TRBV3-2	TRBJ2-5	CASSQDGTGWETQYF	TGTGCCAGCAGCCAAGATGGAACGGGGTGGGAGACCCAGTACTTC
NA	NA	TRBV11-2	TRBJ2-5	CASSLGLGVETQYF	TGTGCCAGCAGCTTAGGTTTAGGGGTAGAGACCCAGTACTTC
once	TRBD1	TRBV10-3	TRBJ2-5	CAISGGQGGRETQYF	TGTGCCATCAGTGGGGGACAGGGCGGGAGAGAGACCCAGTACTTC
NA	TRBD2	TRBV9	TRBJ2-3	CASSPMGGGEDTQYF	TGTGCCAGCAGCCCCATGGGCGGGGGGGAAGATACGCAGTATTTT
many	NA	TRBV20-1	TRBJ1-3	CSVGPFLVYF	TGCAGTGTGGGGCCCTTCCTAGTATATTTT
once	NA	TRBV2	TRBJ2-5	CASSDRRKETQYF	TGTGCCAGCAGTGACCGGAGGAAAGAGACCCAGTACTTC
NA	NA	TRBV11-2	TRBJ1-2	CASSVRDIGYTF	TGTGCCAGCAGCGTCCGGGACATTGGCTACACCTTC
many	TRBD1	TRBV5-8	TRBJ2-1	CASSLRTGGANEQFF	TGTGCCAGCAGCTTAAGGACAGGGGGGGCCAATGAGCAGTTCTTC
NA	NA	TRBV13	TRBJ1-1	CASSLEGLLGGEAFF	TGTGCCAGCAGCTTAGAGGGCCTCCTGGGGGGTGAAGCTTTCTTT
few	TRBD1	TRBV7-9	TRBJ1-2	CASSSSLDRNYGYTF	TGTGCCAGCAGCTCCTCATTGGACAGGAACTATGGCTACACCTTC
NA	NA	TRBV6-2/TRBV6-3	TRBJ1-1	CASSPRDYEAFF	TGTGCCAGCAGCCCACGAGATTATGAAGCTTTCTTT
once	NA	TRBV28	TRBJ1-2	CASSGNRVYGYTF	TGTGCCAGCAGTGGCAACAGGGTCTACGGCTACACCTTC
NA	TRBD1	TRBV29-1	TRBJ1-1	CSVERTGGGTEAFF	TGCAGCGTCGAAAGAACAGGGGGGGGCACTGAAGCTTTCTTT
NA	TRBD1	TRBV6-5	TRBJ1-1	CASSNDRGLNTEAFF	TGTGCCAGCAGCAACGACAGGGGCTTGAACACTGAAGCTTTCTTT
NA	NA	TRBV19	TRBJ1-5	CASSRMTGSNQPQHF	TGTGCCAGTAGTAGGATGACAGGCAGCAATCAGCCCCAGCATTTT
NA	TRBD1	TRBV6-5	TRBJ2-2	CASSYTTGFTGELFF	TGTGCCAGCAGTTACACGACAGGGTTCACCGGGGAGCTGTTTTTT
once	NA	TRBV5-8	TRBJ1-2	CASSEKTFYGYTF	TGTGCCAGCAGCGAGAAGACATTCTATGGCTACACCTTC
NA	NA	TRBV19	TRBJ1-5	CASRLSNQPQHF	TGTGCCAGTAGATTAAGCAATCAGCCCCAGCATTTT